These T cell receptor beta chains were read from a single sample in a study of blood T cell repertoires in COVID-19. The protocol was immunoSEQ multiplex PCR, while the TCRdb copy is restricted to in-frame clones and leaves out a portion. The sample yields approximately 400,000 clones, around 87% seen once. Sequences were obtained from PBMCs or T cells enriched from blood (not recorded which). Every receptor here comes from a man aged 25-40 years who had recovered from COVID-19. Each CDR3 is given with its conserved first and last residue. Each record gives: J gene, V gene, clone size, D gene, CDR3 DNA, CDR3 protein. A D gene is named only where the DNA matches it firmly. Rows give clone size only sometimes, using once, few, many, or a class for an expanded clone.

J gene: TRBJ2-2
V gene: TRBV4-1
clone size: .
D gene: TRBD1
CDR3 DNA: TGCGCCAGCAGCCAATTTCCGGGACAGGGGCCCGGGGAGCTGTTTTTT
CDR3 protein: CASSQFPGQGPGELFF

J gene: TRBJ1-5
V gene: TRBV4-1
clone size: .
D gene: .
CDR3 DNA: TGCGCCAGCAGCCAAGAAGGGACTCGGAGCAATCAGCCCCAGCATTTT
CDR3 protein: CASSQEGTRSNQPQHF

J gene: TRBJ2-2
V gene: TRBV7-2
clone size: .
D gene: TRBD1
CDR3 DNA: TGTGCCAGCAGCCCTAGGCCCCGGGACAGTAACACCGGGGAGCTGTTTTTT
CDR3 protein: CASSPRPRDSNTGELFF

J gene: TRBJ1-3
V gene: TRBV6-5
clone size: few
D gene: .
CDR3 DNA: TGTGCCAGCAGTCCCCTGCGTGAGCCTGGAAACACCATATATTTT
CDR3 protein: CASSPLREPGNTIYF

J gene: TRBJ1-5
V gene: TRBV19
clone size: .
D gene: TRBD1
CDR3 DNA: TGTGCCAGTAGTATCGGACAGGGGAGGCAGCCCCAGCATTTT
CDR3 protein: CASSIGQGRQPQHF

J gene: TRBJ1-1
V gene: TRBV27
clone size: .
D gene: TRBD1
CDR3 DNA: TGTGCCAGCAGTAACCGGGACAGGGGAGTTTACACTGAAGCTTTCTTT
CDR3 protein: CASSNRDRGVYTEAFF

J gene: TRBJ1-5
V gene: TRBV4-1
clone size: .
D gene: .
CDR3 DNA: TGCGCCAGCAGCCAAGGTGGGGGGGGGAGCAATCAGCCCCAGCATTTT
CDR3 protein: CASSQGGGGSNQPQHF

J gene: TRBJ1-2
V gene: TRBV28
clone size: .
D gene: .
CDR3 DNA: TGTGCCAGCAGTCCCCCCACTTACTATGGCTACACCTTC
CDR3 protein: CASSPPTYYGYTF

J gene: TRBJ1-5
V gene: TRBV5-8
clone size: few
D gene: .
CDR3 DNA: TGTGCCAGCTTTCTTCCGGGGAGACTCAGTCAGCCCCAGCATTTT
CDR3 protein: CASFLPGRLSQPQHF

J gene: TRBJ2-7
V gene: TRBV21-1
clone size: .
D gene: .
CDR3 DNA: TGTGCCAGCAGCAAATATTGGGGACCTGGACAGGGGCTGACCTACGAGCAGTACTTC
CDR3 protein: CASSKYWGPGQGLTYEQYF

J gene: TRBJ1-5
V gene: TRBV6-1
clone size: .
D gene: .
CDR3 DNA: TGTGCCAGCAGTGAAGCGAGGAGGGGTCGGGGGCCCCAGCATTTT
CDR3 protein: CASSEARRGRGPQHF

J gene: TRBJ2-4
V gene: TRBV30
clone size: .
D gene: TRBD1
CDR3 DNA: TGTGCCTGGAGTGTAGCGTTATGGGACAGTGTAGCCAAAAACATTCAGTACTTC
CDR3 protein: CAWSVALWDSVAKNIQYF

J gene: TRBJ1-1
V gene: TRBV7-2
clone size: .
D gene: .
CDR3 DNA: TGTGCCAGCAGCTTATCTCGGGGGGGTGTAGAAGCTTTCTTT
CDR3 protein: CASSLSRGGVEAFF

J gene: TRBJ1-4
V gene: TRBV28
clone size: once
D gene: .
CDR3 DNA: TGTGCCAGCAGTTCGCAGGGGTTTAATGAAAAACTGTTTTTT
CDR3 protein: CASSSQGFNEKLFF

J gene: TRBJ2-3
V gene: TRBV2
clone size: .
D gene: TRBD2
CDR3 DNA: TGTGCCAGCAGTGAACAGCGGGGGGGTGGAGATACGCAGTATTTT
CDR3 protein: CASSEQRGGGDTQYF

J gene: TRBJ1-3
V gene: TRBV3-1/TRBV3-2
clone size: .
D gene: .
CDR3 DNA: TGTGCCAGCAGCCCGTATCAGGGGATCTCTGGAAACACCATATATTTT
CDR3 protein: CASSPYQGISGNTIYF

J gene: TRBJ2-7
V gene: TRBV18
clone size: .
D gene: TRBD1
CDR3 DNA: TGTGCCAGCTCACTTACCGGGACAGGGGGCTCCTACGAGCAGTACTTC
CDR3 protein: CASSLTGTGGSYEQYF

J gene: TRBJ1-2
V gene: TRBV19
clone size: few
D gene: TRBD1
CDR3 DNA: TGTGCCAGTAGTATAGCCGAGACAGGGGTCTATGGCTACACCTTC
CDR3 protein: CASSIAETGVYGYTF

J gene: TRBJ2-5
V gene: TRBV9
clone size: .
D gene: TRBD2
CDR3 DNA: TGTGCCAGCAGCGTAGGCGCCAGCGGGGAAGAGACCCAGTACTTC
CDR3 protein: CASSVGASGEETQYF

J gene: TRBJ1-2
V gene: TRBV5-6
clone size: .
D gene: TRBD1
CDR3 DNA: TGTGCCAGCAGCTTGATGACAGGGGGAATAGATGGCTACACCTTC
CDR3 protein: CASSLMTGGIDGYTF

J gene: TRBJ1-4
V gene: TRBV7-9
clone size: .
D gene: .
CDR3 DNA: TGTGCCAGCAGCTCCCTCGCAACTAATGAAAAACTGTTTTTT
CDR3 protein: CASSSLATNEKLFF

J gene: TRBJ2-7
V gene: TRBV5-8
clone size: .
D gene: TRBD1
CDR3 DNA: TGTGCCAGCAGCTTGGCGGGACAGAGTTCCTACGAGCAGTACTTC
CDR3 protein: CASSLAGQSSYEQYF

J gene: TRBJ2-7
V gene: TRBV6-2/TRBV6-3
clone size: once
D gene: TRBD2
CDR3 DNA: TGTGCCAGCATCCCGGCGGGGGGCTACGAGCAGTACTTC
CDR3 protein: CASIPAGGYEQYF

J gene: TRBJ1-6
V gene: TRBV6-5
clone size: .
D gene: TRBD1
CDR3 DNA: TGTGCCAGCACTCCGGGACAGGGACTATCACCCCTCCACTTT
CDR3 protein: CASTPGQGLSPLHF

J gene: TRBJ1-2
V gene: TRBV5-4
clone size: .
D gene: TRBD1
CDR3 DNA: TGTGCCAGCAGCTGGGGACAGGGGACCTATGGCTACACCTTC
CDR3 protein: CASSWGQGTYGYTF

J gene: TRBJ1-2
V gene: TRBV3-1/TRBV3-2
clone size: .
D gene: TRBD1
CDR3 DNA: TGTGCCACCTTCAGACAGGGGAGCTATGGCTACACCTTC
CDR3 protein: CATFRQGSYGYTF

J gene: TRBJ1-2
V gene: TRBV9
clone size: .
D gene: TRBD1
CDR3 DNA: TGTGCCAGCGACAGGGGTAACTATGGCTACACCTTC
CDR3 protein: CASDRGNYGYTF

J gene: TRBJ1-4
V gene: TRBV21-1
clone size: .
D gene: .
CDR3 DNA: TGTGCCAGCAGGGGGACAGGGGGCGAAGGAGATGAAAAACTGTTTTTT
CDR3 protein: CASRGTGGEGDEKLFF

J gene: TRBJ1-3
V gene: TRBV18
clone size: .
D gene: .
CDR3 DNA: TGTGCCAGCTCACCACCGACTGCGGGGAGAAACACCATATATTTT
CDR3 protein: CASSPPTAGRNTIYF

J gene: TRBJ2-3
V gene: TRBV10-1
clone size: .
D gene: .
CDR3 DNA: TGCGCCAGCAGTGAGAGTAGGGGCCGGGGCACAGATACGCAGTATTTT
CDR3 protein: CASSESRGRGTDTQYF

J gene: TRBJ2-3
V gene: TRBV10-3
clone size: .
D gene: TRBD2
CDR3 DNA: TGTGCCATCAGTTGGCCGGGGGGACCCACGGATACGCAGTATTTT
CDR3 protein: CAISWPGGPTDTQYF

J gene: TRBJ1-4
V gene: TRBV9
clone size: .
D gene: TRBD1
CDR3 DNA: TGTGCCAGCTGTAGGGACAGGGGTAATGAAAAACTGTTTTTT
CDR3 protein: CASCRDRGNEKLFF

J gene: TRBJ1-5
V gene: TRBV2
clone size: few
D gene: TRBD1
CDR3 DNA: TGTGCCAGCAGTGAAGAAGAGGGCAGGGGGCATCGGCAGCCCCAGCATTTT
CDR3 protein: CASSEEEGRGHRQPQHF

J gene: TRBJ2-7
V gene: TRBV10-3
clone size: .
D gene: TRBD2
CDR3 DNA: TGTGCCATCAGTGGGGGGGGTTCCTACGAGCAGTACTTC
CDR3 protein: CAISGGGSYEQYF

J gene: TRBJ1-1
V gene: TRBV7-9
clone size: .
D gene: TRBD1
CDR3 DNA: TGTGCCAGCAGCCCTAAGGGACAGATGAACACTGAAGCTTTCTTT
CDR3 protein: CASSPKGQMNTEAFF

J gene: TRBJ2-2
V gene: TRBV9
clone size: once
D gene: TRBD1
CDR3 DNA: TGTGCCAGCAGCTCCCGGGACAGGGCGAACACCGGGGAGCTGTTTTTT
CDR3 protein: CASSSRDRANTGELFF

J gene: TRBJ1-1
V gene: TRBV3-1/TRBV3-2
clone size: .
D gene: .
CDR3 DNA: TGTGCCAGCTCCCAGGGTTTTGCTGAAGCTTTCTTT
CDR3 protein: CASSQGFAEAFF

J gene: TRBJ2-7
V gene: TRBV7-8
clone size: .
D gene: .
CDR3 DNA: TGTGCCAGCAGCCCTCGCAGGGGCAACGGATGGGAGCAGTACTTC
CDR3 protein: CASSPRRGNGWEQYF

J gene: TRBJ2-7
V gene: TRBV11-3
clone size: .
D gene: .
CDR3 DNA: TGTGCCAGCAGCTTCGGGTTCGGCGGCGAGCAGTACTTC
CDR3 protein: CASSFGFGGEQYF

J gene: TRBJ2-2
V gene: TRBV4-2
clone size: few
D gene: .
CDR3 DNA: TGTGCCAGCAGCCAAGTTCTAGGGAACACCGGGGAGCTGTTTTTT
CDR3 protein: CASSQVLGNTGELFF

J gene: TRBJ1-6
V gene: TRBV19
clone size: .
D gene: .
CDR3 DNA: TGTGCCAGTAGTAGTACAACGGGTTCCTATAATTCACCCCTCCACTTT
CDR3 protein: CASSSTTGSYNSPLHF

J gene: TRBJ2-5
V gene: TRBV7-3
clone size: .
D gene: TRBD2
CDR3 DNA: TGTGCCAGCAGCCCAACACTAGCGGGGGGGCTCGAGACCCAGTACTTC
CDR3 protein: CASSPTLAGGLETQYF

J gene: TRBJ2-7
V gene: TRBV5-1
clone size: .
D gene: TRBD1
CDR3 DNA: TGCGCCAGCAGCCTAGAATTTACCGGGACAGGGGACGAGCAGTACTTC
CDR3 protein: CASSLEFTGTGDEQYF

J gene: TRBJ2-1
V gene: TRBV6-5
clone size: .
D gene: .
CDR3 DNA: TGTGCCAGCAGTTACCTCACAGGGATTGAGCAGTTCTTC
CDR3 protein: CASSYLTGIEQFF

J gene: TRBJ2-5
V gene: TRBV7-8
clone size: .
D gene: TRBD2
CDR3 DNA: TGTGCCAGCAGCTCTACGGGACTAGCGGGGAAAGAGACCCAGTACTTC
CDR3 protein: CASSSTGLAGKETQYF

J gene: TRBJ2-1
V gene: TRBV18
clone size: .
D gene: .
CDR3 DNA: TGTGCCAGCTCACCAGTCCGGGACTCGCCTCAGGGGCAGTTCTTC
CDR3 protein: CASSPVRDSPQGQFF

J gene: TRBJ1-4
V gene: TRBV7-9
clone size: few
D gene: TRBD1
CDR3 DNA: TGTGCCAGCAGCTTAGCTTCCGGGACAGGGGGTGAAAAACTGTTTTTT
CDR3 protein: CASSLASGTGGEKLFF

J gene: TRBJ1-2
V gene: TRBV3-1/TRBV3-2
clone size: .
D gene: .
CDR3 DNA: TGTGCCAGCAGCCAAGATGGGGCCCATTATGGCTACACCTTC
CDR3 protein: CASSQDGAHYGYTF

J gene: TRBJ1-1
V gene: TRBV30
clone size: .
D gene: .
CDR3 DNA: TGTGCCTGGAGTTCCGGGATTACTGAAGCTTTCTTT
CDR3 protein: CAWSSGITEAFF

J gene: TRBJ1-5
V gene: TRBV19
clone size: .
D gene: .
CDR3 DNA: TGTGCCAGCATAGGGGGGGGACTTCAGCCCCAGCATTTT
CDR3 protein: CASIGGGLQPQHF

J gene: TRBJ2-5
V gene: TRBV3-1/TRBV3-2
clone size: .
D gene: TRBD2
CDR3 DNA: TGTGCCAGCAGCCATTACAACAGCGGGGGAGGAGAGACCCAGTACTTC
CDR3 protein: CASSHYNSGGGETQYF

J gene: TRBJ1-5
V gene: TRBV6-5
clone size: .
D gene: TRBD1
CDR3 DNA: TGTGCCAGCAGTTTCGACAGGGGGGTTAGGCCCCAGCATTTT
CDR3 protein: CASSFDRGVRPQHF

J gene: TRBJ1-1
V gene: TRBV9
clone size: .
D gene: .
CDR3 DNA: TGTGCCAGCAGCGCCCGAGGGAGGGACACTGAAGCTTTCTTT
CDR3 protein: CASSARGRDTEAFF

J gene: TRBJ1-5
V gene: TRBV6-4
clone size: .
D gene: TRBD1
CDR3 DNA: TGTGCCAGCAGTCCCCAGGGGGCCGGGGGTCAGCCCCAGCATTTT
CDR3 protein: CASSPQGAGGQPQHF

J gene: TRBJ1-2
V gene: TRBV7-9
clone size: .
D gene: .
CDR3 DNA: TGTGCCAGCAGCTCCGGGAGGGGGATCAGGGCAAGCTATGGCTACACCTTC
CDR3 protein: CASSSGRGIRASYGYTF